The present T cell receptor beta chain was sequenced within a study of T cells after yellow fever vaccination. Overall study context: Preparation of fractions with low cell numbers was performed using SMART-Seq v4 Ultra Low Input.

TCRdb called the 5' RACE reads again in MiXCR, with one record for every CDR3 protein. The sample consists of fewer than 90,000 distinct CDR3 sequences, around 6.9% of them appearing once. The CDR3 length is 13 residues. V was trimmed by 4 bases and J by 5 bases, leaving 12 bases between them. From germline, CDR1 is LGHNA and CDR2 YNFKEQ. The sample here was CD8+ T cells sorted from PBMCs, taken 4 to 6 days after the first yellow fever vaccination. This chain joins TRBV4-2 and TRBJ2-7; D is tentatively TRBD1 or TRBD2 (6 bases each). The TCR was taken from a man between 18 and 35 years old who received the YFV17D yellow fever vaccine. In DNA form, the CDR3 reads TGTGCCAGCAGCCCCGCCGGGGGCCACGAGCAGTACTTC. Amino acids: CASSPAGGHEQYF.